Shown below are 25 T cell receptor beta chains from a single sample sequenced in a study of T cell responses to AZD1222 COVID-19 vaccine. Method: immunoSEQ multiplex PCR; TCRdb's copy keeps in-frame clones and lacks some. The sample carries 130,000 to 150,000 clones, 70% to 90% recorded once. Sequenced here: peripheral blood, sampled on day 0 of AZD1222 vaccination. These receptors came from an adult in good health.

The chain is built from TRBV5-1 and TRBJ1-1; TRBD1 aligns across 8 bases. The CDR3 is made up of 15 amino acids. Germline V CDR1 and CDR2: SGHRS, YFSETQ. With V trimmed by 0 bases and J by 10 bases, 11 bases remained unmatched. The DNA of the CDR3 is TGCGCCAGCAGCTTGGGGCAGATAAAACAGGGGGGAGCTTTCTTT. This translates into CASSLGQIKQGGAFF.

This clone was counted once. J is TRBJ2-2 and V is TRBV7-9; D might be TRBD1 (5 bases). Per germline, CDR1 SEHNR and CDR2 FQNEAQ (reference sequence). The CDR3 loop spans 17 amino acids. Trimming stripped 3 bases from V and 6 bases from J, with 20 bases between. The CDR3 is CASSFSKYSGSPGELFF. In DNA, the CDR3 is TGTGCCAGCAGCTTCTCTAAATATTCAGGGTCCCCCGGGGAGCTGTTTTTT.

CDR3 sequence (DNA): TGCGCCAGCAGCCAAGGGGTAGGCCTTCGGTCTGGAAACACCATATATTTT. This sequence encodes CASSQGVGLRSGNTIYF. The chain is built from TRBV4-1 and TRBJ1-3; no clear D. V gave up 1 base and J gave up 1 base, with 14 bases separating them. The CDR3 covers 17 residues. Germline assignment: CDR1 MGHRA and CDR2 YSYEKL.

V usage is TRBV19 and J usage is TRBJ1-2; 9 nucleotides agree with TRBD1. J gave up 8 bases and V 5 bases, and 12 bases lay outside the gene matches. The length of the CDR3 is 15 residues. CDR1 and CDR2 (germline): LNHDA, SQIVND (reference sequence). CDR3 protein: CASSGSYRGLSGYTF. The DNA for the CDR3 is TGTGCCAGTAGTGGCAGTTACAGGGGGCTAAGCGGCTACACCTTC.

CDR3 residues: CATTRTYTGQKAFF. The CDR3 nucleotides are TGTGCCACCACACGGACTTACACCGGACAGAAAGCTTTCTTT. This chain joins TRBV15 and TRBJ1-1, with D possibly matching TRBD1 (6 bases). This CDR3 has 14 residues. Trimming took off 7 bases at V and 9 bases at J, with 21 bases between the two ends. Germline CDR1 LNHNV, CDR2 YYDKDF (reference sequence). Drawing the rest from reference TRBV15 and TRBJ1-1, the complete variable domain is DAMVIQNPRYQVTQFGKPVTLSCSQTLNHNVMYWYQQKSSQAPKLLFHYYDKDFNNEADTPDNFQSRRPNTSFCFLDIRSPGLGDTAMYLCATTRTYTGQKAFFGQGTRLTVV.

V and J are TRBV19 and TRBJ2-7; D possibly corresponds to TRBD1 (6 bases). The CDR3 is made up of 14 amino acids. Germline assignment: CDR1 LNHDA and CDR2 SQIVND (reference sequence). V was shortened by 6 bases and J by 5 bases, with 17 bases between the two germline ends. The CDR3 loop is CASRGAGESHEQYF. CDR3 DNA: TGTGCCAGTAGGGGGGCAGGGGAGAGCCACGAGCAGTACTTC.

DNA of the CDR3: TGTGCCAGCAGGGGGATGGGTAGCCCCGGATCCGAGCAGTACTTC. It specifies CASRGMGSPGSEQYF. The gene calls are TRBV7-6 and TRBJ2-7; D is uncertain. V gave up 6 bases and J gave up 6 bases, with 21 bases separating them. Germline V gene lookup returns CDR1 SGHVS and CDR2 FNYEAQ. This CDR3 contains 15 residues.

The V and J genes are TRBV10-3 and TRBJ2-3, with D uncertain. Germline-derived CDR1 and CDR2 are ENHRY and SYGVKD. V gave up 4 bases and J gave up 0 bases, with 11 bases separating them. The CDR3 is made up of 15 amino acids. The CDR3 region is CAISVGGTSTDTQYF. The CDR3 DNA sequence: TGTGCCATCAGTGTGGGCGGAACTAGCACAGATACGCAGTATTTT.

The chain employs TRBV30 and TRBJ2-4; unclear D gene. The length of the CDR3 is 14 residues. The germline CDR1 and CDR2 sequences are GTSNPN and SVGIG (reference sequence). Trimming removed 0 bases from V and 1 base from J, with 7 bases in between. The CDR3: CAWSVRGAKNIQYF. The CDR3 DNA sequence: TGTGCCTGGAGTGTAAGAGGCGCCAAAAACATTCAGTACTTC.

The chain recombines TRBV18 with TRBJ1-3; no clear D gene. Germline V gives CDR1 KGHSH, CDR2 LQKENI. Trimming removed 0 bases from V and 2 bases from J, with 11 bases in between. This CDR3 region has 16 residues. The DNA for the CDR3 is TGTGCCAGCTCACCACCTGAGGATTGGGCTGGAAACACCATATATTTT. Its translation is CASSPPEDWAGNTIYF.

The V and J genes are TRBV6-5 and TRBJ1-3; D remains ambiguous. This CDR3 has 14 residues. Germline-derived CDR1 and CDR2 are MNHEY and SVGAGI. V was shortened by 2 bases and J by 7 bases, with 12 bases between the two germline ends. The chain's CDR3 is CASSYLAKKNTIYF. The CDR3 DNA sequence: TGTGCCAGCAGTTACCTGGCAAAGAAGAACACCATATATTTT.

The chain is built from TRBV7-2 and TRBJ2-3; D assignment may be TRBD1 or TRBD2 (7 bases each). The V gene lost 5 bases and the J gene lost 3 bases, with 12 bases spanning the gap. This CDR3 contains 14 residues. In germline, CDR1 is SGHTA, CDR2 FQGNSA. CDR3 residues: CASSQGGSTDTQYF. The DNA of the CDR3 is TGTGCCAGCAGCCAGGGGGGGTCGACAGATACGCAGTATTTT.

This sequence joins TRBV12-3 or TRBV12-4 and TRBJ2-7; 9 bases fit TRBD2. The V gene end was trimmed by 4 bases and the J gene end by 13 bases; junction bases not matched to a gene: 5. The CDR3 is 11 amino acids. CDR3 loop: CASSYSGSPYF. For the CDR3, the DNA is TGTGCCAGCAGTTATAGCGGGAGTCCCTACTTC.

This clone was found once. J is TRBJ2-2 and V is TRBV7-6; tentatively, D is TRBD2 (6 bases). Germline loops: CDR1 SGHVS, CDR2 FNYEAQ. This CDR3 spans 15 amino acids. Trimming removed 4 bases from V and 0 bases from J, with 9 bases in between. In nucleotides, the CDR3 is TGTGCCAGCAGCTATAGCGGTACGAACACCGGGGAGCTGTTTTTT. Translation: CASSYSGTNTGELFF. Full variable domain (remainder filled in from reference TRBV7-6 and TRBJ2-2): GAGVSQSPRYKVTKRGQDVALRCDPISGHVSLYWYRQALGQGPEFLTYFNYEAQQDKSGLPNDRFSAERPEGSISTLTIQRTEQRDSAMYRCASSYSGTNTGELFFGEGSRLTVL.

The V gene is TRBV28, the J gene TRBJ1-1, with unresolved D. Germline-derived CDR1 and CDR2 are MDHEN and SYDVKM. CDR3 length: 13 amino acids. V was pared by 8 bases and J by 2 bases, with 12 bases between. CDR3 sequence: CASLGLVNTEAFF. CDR3 nucleotide sequence: TGTGCCAGCCTTGGGTTGGTAAACACTGAAGCTTTCTTT.

This clone was seen a single time. This chain connects TRBV19 to TRBJ1-4; TRBD1 matches 7 bases. The CDR3 has 13 residues. Trimming cost V 11 bases and J 7 bases; bases outside gene matches: 10. Germline V gene sequence: CDR1 LNHDA, CDR2 SQIVND (reference sequence). The CDR3 loop is CAARGTDVEKLFF. The DNA for the CDR3 is TGTGCCGCGAGGGGGACAGACGTTGAAAAACTGTTTTTT. The full variable domain, completed using reference TRBV19 and TRBJ1-4, is DGGITQSPKYLFRKEGQNVTLSCEQNLNHDAMYWYRQDPGQGLRLIYYSQIVNDFQKGDIAEGYSVSREKKESFPLTVTSAQKNPTAFYLCAARGTDVEKLFFGSGTQLSVL.

The V call is TRBV21-1, the J call TRBJ1-2; TRBD1 is the table's D call, not checked against the DNA. TRBV21-1 is listed as a pseudogene. CDR3 length equals 18 residues. CDR3 in amino acids: CASRTRRDRFELNYGYTF. CDR3 bases: TGTGCCAGCAGGACGAGAAGGGACAGGTTCGAACTTAACTATGGCTACACCTTC.

The chain joins TRBV5-1 to TRBJ2-1; the match to TRBD2 covers 12 bases. This CDR3 contains 15 residues. CDR1 is SGHRS and CDR2 is YFSETQ in the germline V gene. V shed 3 bases, J shed 8 bases, and the junction held 6 bases outside the gene matches. The DNA of the CDR3 is TGCGCCAGCAGCTGGACTAGCGGGACGGTTTATGAGCAGTTCTTC. It codes for CASSWTSGTVYEQFF.

As to this clone: The sample contains more than one DNA sequence encoding this CDR3. The chain joins TRBV9 to TRBJ2-3; the match to TRBD2 covers 10 bases. With V trimmed by 3 bases and J by 2 bases, 6 bases remained unmatched. Germline lookup yields CDR1 SGDLS and CDR2 YYNGEE. The CDR3 has 16 residues. For the CDR3, the DNA is TGTGCCAGCAGCGCAGTCGGACTAGCGGTCACAGATACGCAGTATTTT. Residues: CASSAVGLAVTDTQYF. Looking up the rest from reference TRBV9 and TRBJ2-3 gives the full variable domain: DSGVTQTPKHLITATGQRVTLRCSPRSGDLSVYWYQQSLDQGLQFLIQYYNGEERAKGNILERFSAQQFPDLHSELNLSSLELGDSALYFCASSAVGLAVTDTQYFGPGTRLTVL.

This chain links TRBV10-2 with TRBJ2-1, with 13 bases matching TRBD2. The V and J ends lost 4 bases and 3 bases, in that order; junction bases with no gene match: 9. The CDR3 is made up of 18 amino acids. Germline V gives CDR1 WSHSY, CDR2 SAAADI. CDR3 coding DNA: TGCGCCAGCAGTGGACTTGGGACTAGCGGGGCATACTACAATGAGCAGTTCTTC. Translating gives CASSGLGTSGAYYNEQFF.

This clone has only one observation. The chain links TRBV27 to TRBJ2-1; 7 positions match TRBD2. J was trimmed by 2 bases and V by 5 bases; bases with no gene match: 6. There are 15 residues in the CDR3. Germline loops: CDR1 MNHEY, CDR2 SMNVEV (reference sequence). The CDR3, as DNA: TGTGCCAGCAGTATGAAAGCGGGACCCTACAATGAGCAGTTCTTC. Its translation: CASSMKAGPYNEQFF.

The chain carries TRBV5-1 and TRBJ2-7; 11 positions match TRBD2. The ends lost 3 bases at V and 6 bases at J; junction bases unmatched: 8. The CDR3 has 15 residues. Per the germline V gene, CDR1 is SGHRS and CDR2 is YFSETQ. The CDR3 protein is CASSSNAGTSGEQYF. The CDR3 bases are TGCGCCAGCAGCTCCAACGCCGGGACTAGCGGCGAGCAGTACTTC.

V is TRBV18 and J is TRBJ1-1, with unresolved D. CDR1 KGHSH and CDR2 LQKENI come from the germline V gene. Trimming took 6 bases from V and 0 from J, leaving 11 bases between them. This CDR3 is built from 14 residues. The CDR3 sequence: CASSLTAVNTEAFF. CDR3 sequence (DNA): TGTGCCAGCTCCCTCACGGCGGTGAACACTGAAGCTTTCTTT.

This clone has a handful of counts. This chain uses TRBV9 with TRBJ1-5; unclear D gene. The V end was cut by 0 bases, the J end by 6 bases, with 10 bases between. This CDR3 spans 14 amino acids. Germline CDR1 SGDLS, CDR2 YYNGEE. The DNA of the CDR3 is TGTGCCAGCAGCGTAGAAGACGGTGGTCAGCCCCAGCATTTT. Translation: CASSVEDGGQPQHF.

The CDR3 DNA reads TGTGCCAGCAGCCCCCGCCCCGGGACTAGGAACACCGGGGAGCTGTTTTTT. Amino acids: CASSPRPGTRNTGELFF. The gene calls are TRBV7-3 and TRBJ2-2, with 8 bases fitting TRBD2. This CDR3 spans 17 amino acids. V shed 5 bases, J shed 1 base, and the junction held 9 bases outside the gene matches. From germline, CDR1 is SGHTA and CDR2 FQGTGA.